The 17 T cell receptor beta chains given below trace back to one sample, sequenced in a study of blood T cell repertoires in COVID-19. Clones were sequenced by immunoSEQ multiplex PCR, and TCRdb holds only the in-frame ones, with some missing. The table shows approximately 100,000 clones, with roughly 84% occurring only once. Sequenced sample: peripheral blood. These receptors all come from a woman in her forties or fifties with acute or convalescent COVID-19.

The table lists this clone with many counts. The chain is built from TRBV11-2 and TRBJ2-7; 7 bases line up with TRBD1. This CDR3 spans 11 amino acids. V lost 5 bases, J lost 6 bases, and 1 base stayed unmatched. CDR1 is SGHAT, CDR2 FQNNGV, per germline. CDR3 DNA sequence: TGTGCCAGCAGCGGACAGGTCGAGCAGTACTTC. Its translation: CASSGQVEQYF. Full variable domain (outside the CDR3, taken from reference TRBV11-2 and TRBJ2-7): EAGVAQSPRYKIIEKRQSVAFWCNPISGHATLYWYQQILGQGPKLLIQFQNNGVVDDSQLPKDRFSAERLKGVDSTLKIQPAKLEDSAVYLCASSGQVEQYFGPGTRLTVT.

The V call is TRBV4-1, the J call TRBJ2-5, with D hard to call. Trimming took 1 base from V and 5 from J, leaving 11 bases between them. The length of the CDR3 is 14 residues. Germline loops: CDR1 MGHRA, CDR2 YSYEKL. The CDR3: CASSQGSGTETQYF. Written as DNA, the CDR3 is TGCGCCAGCAGCCAAGGTTCGGGTACGGAGACCCAGTACTTC.

The chain is built from TRBV28 and TRBJ2-1; 8 nucleotides agree with TRBD2. The ends lost 5 bases at V and 0 bases at J; junction bases unmatched: 3. Looked up from germline, CDR1 is MDHEN and CDR2 is SYDVKM. The CDR3 spans 15 residues. The CDR3, as DNA: TGTGCCAGCAGTACTAGCGGTAGCTCCTACAATGAGCAGTTCTTC. It encodes CASSTSGSSYNEQFF.

This clone was found a few times. CDR3 protein: CASSITGSSYNEQFF. CDR3 nucleotide sequence: TGTGCCAGTAGTATAACAGGGAGTAGCTACAATGAGCAGTTCTTC. The chain has TRBV19 and TRBJ2-1, with a tentative D call TRBD1 (6 bases). V lost 2 bases, J lost 3 bases, and 11 bases lay in between. The CDR3 is 15 residues long. CDR1 and CDR2 (germline): LNHDA, SQIVND (reference sequence).

The chain employs TRBV9 and TRBJ2-2, with D possibly TRBD2 on 5 matching bases. Trimming removed 1 base at V and 2 bases at J, with 12 bases between. The CDR3 totals 16 residues. Germline V gives CDR1 SGDLS, CDR2 YYNGEE. In DNA, the CDR3 is TGTGCCAGCAGCGTATTCCACTCGGGAAACACCGGGGAGCTGTTTTTT. Translation: CASSVFHSGNTGELFF. Complete variable domain (other parts from reference TRBV9 and TRBJ2-2): DSGVTQTPKHLITATGQRVTLRCSPRSGDLSVYWYQQSLDQGLQFLIQYYNGEERAKGNILERFSAQQFPDLHSELNLSSLELGDSALYFCASSVFHSGNTGELFFGEGSRLTVL.

CDR3 bases: TGTGCCAGCAGCTGGACTAGCGGGGGGACCTACGAGCAGTACTTC. It is translated as CASSWTSGGTYEQYF. This chain links TRBV6-6 with TRBJ2-7; 14 nucleotides line up with TRBD2. The CDR3 sequence is 15 residues long. The germline V gene has CDR1 MNHNY and CDR2 SVGAGI (reference sequence). V lost 6 bases to trimming and J lost 2 bases; unmatched junction nucleotides: 3.

The CDR3 DNA follows: TGTGCCAGCAGCTTAACCGCCGGGACAGGGCCCGGCTATAGCAATCAGCCCCAGCATTTT. This encodes CASSLTAGTGPGYSNQPQHF. The chain uses TRBV7-3 and TRBJ1-5; 9 bases line up with TRBD1. With V trimmed by 0 bases and J by 0 bases, 12 bases remained unmatched. The germline V gene encodes CDR1 SGHTA and CDR2 FQGTGA. The CDR3 contains 20 residues.

This clone showed up just once. For the CDR3, the DNA is TGCGCCAGCAGCTTGACTAGCGGGGGGGTCGGCACAGATACGCAGTATTTT. This sequence encodes CASSLTSGGVGTDTQYF. The chain is built from TRBV5-1 and TRBJ2-3; 13 nucleotides align to TRBD2. The germline V gene encodes CDR1 SGHRS and CDR2 YFSETQ. The CDR3 has 17 residues. V trimming: 1 base; J trimming: 1 base; junction bases outside the gene matches: 3.

The rearrangement links TRBV10-3 to TRBJ2-1; possible D gene TRBD2, 7 bases. Germline values: CDR1 ENHRY, CDR2 SYGVKD. V dropped 3 bases and J dropped 6 bases, with 21 bases sitting between them. This CDR3 has 17 amino acids. Here the CDR3 reads CAISERRGGGSANEQFF. In nucleotides, the CDR3 is TGTGCCATCAGTGAAAGGAGGGGGGGAGGCAGTGCCAATGAGCAGTTCTTC.

The chain employs TRBV10-3 and TRBJ1-2, with no clear D. This CDR3 contains 12 residues. V was cut by 8 bases and J by 4 bases, with 11 bases left in between. Germline CDR1 and CDR2: ENHRY and SYGVKD. The CDR3 DNA follows: TGTGCCATCGGTGCGGTTCTCTATGGCTACACCTTC. Translating gives CAIGAVLYGYTF.

This clone turned up a few times. V is TRBV11-2 and J is TRBJ1-2; D call uncertain. The CDR3 loop spans 14 amino acids. The V gene's germline CDR1 is SGHAT and CDR2 FQNNGV. V was trimmed by 5 bases and J by 5 bases, leaving 15 bases between them. The CDR3 bases are TGTGCCAGCAGCCCCCAGCGTCCCCTTTATGGCTACACCTTC. Translated, it gives CASSPQRPLYGYTF.

This rearrangement joins TRBV18 to TRBJ2-3, with 9 bases matching TRBD1. The CDR3 covers 16 residues. With 2 bases clipped from V and 2 bases from J, the junction kept 5 bases outside the gene matches. CDR1 is KGHSH, CDR2 LQKENI, per germline. The CDR3 DNA reads TGTGCCAGCTCACCATCGGGGGACAGGGCCACAGATACGCAGTATTTT. Its protein is CASSPSGDRATDTQYF.

The V gene is TRBV5-6, the J gene TRBJ1-2; D is unclear. CDR1 is SGHDT, CDR2 YYEEEE, per germline. V shed 5 bases and J shed 8 bases, with 22 bases lying between them. The CDR3 totals 15 residues. The CDR3 DNA reads TGTGCCAGCAGTATCCGCGGGCCGAGTTTGAAAGGCTACACCTTC. Amino acid sequence: CASSIRGPSLKGYTF.

This clone has only a few counts. The genes are TRBV2 and TRBJ1-1; TRBD1 matches at 7 bases. With 4 bases clipped from V and 4 bases from J, the junction kept 3 bases outside the gene matches. The CDR3 covers 13 residues. Germline CDR1 is SNHLY and CDR2 is FYNNEI. CDR3 sequence: CASSVSGGTEAFF. In DNA form, the CDR3 reads TGTGCCAGCAGTGTGTCAGGGGGCACTGAAGCTTTCTTT.

The rearrangement joins TRBV24-1 to TRBJ1-2, with 12 bases matching TRBD1. Trimming cost V 4 bases and J 4 bases; bases outside gene matches: 6. The CDR3 sequence is 16 residues long. CDR1 and CDR2 from the germline V gene are KGHDR and SFDVKD. CDR3 sequence (DNA): TGTGCCACCAGTGACTCCGGGACAGGGGGCGTCTATGGCTACACCTTC. This translates into CATSDSGTGGVYGYTF.

The V call is TRBV5-8, the J call TRBJ2-7; TRBD2 aligns across 7 bases. From germline, CDR1 is SGHTS and CDR2 YDEGEE. This CDR3 contains 14 residues. Trimming removed 5 bases from V and 2 bases from J; junction bases left unmatched: 7. The CDR3 loop is CASRNNGRTYEQYF. The DNA for the CDR3 is TGTGCCAGCAGGAACAACGGGAGGACCTACGAGCAGTACTTC.

The chain carries TRBV30 and TRBJ1-5; possibly TRBD1 for D (6 bases). CDR1 and CDR2 (germline): GTSNPN, SVGIG (reference sequence). CDR3 length: 15 residues. Trimming cost V 4 bases and J 2 bases, with 15 bases left between them. CDR3 loop: CAWNPGKGGNQPQHF. The CDR3 coding sequence is TGTGCCTGGAACCCGGGGAAGGGGGGCAATCAGCCCCAGCATTTT.